This T cell receptor (beta chain) was retrieved from a study of cytomegalovirus exposure and HLA in healthy donors. Overall study findings and caveats: Because they were indistinguishable, some V segments, including TRBV6-2 and TRBV6-3, were excluded.

The CDR3 runs to 12 residues. The junction had 12 bases not matched to a gene; V was cut back by 10 bases and J by 11 bases. The V gene's germline CDR1 is MNHNS and CDR2 SASEGT. About this clone itself: Its antigen is not identified.

Vbeta (60) and Jbeta (13) primers were used in the PCR. The data were produced by immunoSEQ multiplex PCR, yet TCRdb's version contains in-frame clones alone and is incomplete. The sample consists of some 190,000 clones, just under 80% of them appearing once. The origin of this receptor is a woman in her twenties or thirties in good health and CMV-seronegative. The rearrangement links TRBV6-1 to TRBJ1-1; TRBD1 matches at 8 bases. The sample consisted of PBMCs. CDR3 bases: TGTGCCACCGACAGGGGAGGGTTTGGGGCTTTCTTT. Protein sequence: CATDRGGFGAFF.